These 23 T cell receptor beta chains originate from one sample sequenced in a study of glioma-infiltrating T cells. TCR alpha and beta CDR3 regions were amplified from RNA using iRepertoire nested multiplex PCR. TCRdb itself ran the multiplex PCR reads through MiXCR, one entry per CDR3 protein. The sample includes roughly 100,000 distinct CDR3 sequences, less than 30% of them seen just once. The sequenced sample consisted of glioma tissue, nonneoplastic brain tissue, or PBMCs (not recorded which). These receptors all come from a human donor with low-grade glioma or glioblastoma, undergoing nonglioma brain surgery, or in good health (not recorded which).

The sample holds a few counts of this clonotype. This sequence joins TRBV7-3 and TRBJ2-5; D unresolved. The germline V gene has CDR1 SGHTA and CDR2 FQGTGA. The CDR3 contains 15 residues. With 6 bases removed from V and 4 bases from J, the gap between germline ends came to 18 bases. The CDR3: CASRKKGSGGETQYF. CDR3 in DNA: TGTGCCAGCAGGAAAAAAGGGTCCGGTGGAGAGACCCAGTACTTC.

This clonotype was counted ten times or more. This sequence joins TRBV27 and TRBJ1-2; TRBD1 aligns across 7 bases. The V segment lost 4 bases and the J segment 4 bases; nucleotides outside the gene matches: 15. CDR3 length: 17 amino acids. Germline CDR1 and CDR2: MNHEY and SMNVEV (reference sequence). CDR3 protein: CASSSPSTGTDLYGYTF. CDR3 sequence (DNA): TGTGCCAGCAGTTCTCCCTCAACCGGGACAGATCTCTATGGCTACACCTTC.

The chain links TRBV15 to TRBJ1-4, with 10 bases identical to TRBD1. With 1 base clipped from V and 2 bases from J, the junction kept 4 bases outside the gene matches. The CDR3 contains 17 residues. Germline loops: CDR1 LNHNV, CDR2 YYDKDF (reference sequence). The CDR3: CATSRGDRGRTNEKLFF. The CDR3, as DNA: TGTGCCACCAGCAGAGGTGACAGGGGGCGGACTAATGAAAAACTGTTTTTT.

Many counts were recorded for this clonotype. The genes are TRBV20-1 and TRBJ2-3, with 8 bases identical to TRBD2. Germline lookup yields CDR1 DFQATT and CDR2 SNEGSKA (reference sequence). The ends lost 1 base at V and 3 bases at J; junction bases unmatched: 0. This CDR3 region has 13 residues. CDR3: CSARAGGTDTQYF. The CDR3 DNA reads as TGCAGTGCTAGAGCGGGGGGGACAGATACGCAGTATTTT.

This clonotype was seen ten or more times. V usage is TRBV6-1 and J usage is TRBJ2-7; tentatively, D is TRBD1 or TRBD2 (6 bases each). The CDR3 loop spans 16 amino acids. In germline, CDR1 is MNHNS, CDR2 SASEGT. With 6 bases removed from V and 2 bases from J, the gap between germline ends came to 20 bases. The CDR3 nucleotides read TGTGCCAGCAGAAAAGAGTTTAGAGGGGGGACCTACGAGCAGTACTTC. Protein product: CASRKEFRGGTYEQYF.

In nucleotides, the CDR3 is TGTGCCACCAGTGATTTGTTCACCACCGGGGAGCTGTTTTTT. It specifies CATSDLFTTGELFF. The chain carries TRBV24-1 and TRBJ2-2; the D is unclear. Trimming took 0 bases from V and 4 from J, leaving 5 bases between them. The CDR3 covers 14 residues. Germline loops: CDR1 KGHDR, CDR2 SFDVKD.

Ten or more counts support this clonotype. The V call is TRBV24-1, the J call TRBJ2-5, with TRBD2 identical over 8 bases. Germline V gives CDR1 KGHDR, CDR2 SFDVKD. With V trimmed by 4 bases and J by 4 bases, 13 bases remained unmatched. The CDR3 covers 17 residues. CDR3 sequence: CATSDPSIAGSGETQYF. Written as DNA, the CDR3 is TGTGCCACCAGTGACCCAAGTATAGCGGGGAGCGGAGAGACCCAGTACTTC.

The chain recombines TRBV7-8 with TRBJ2-3; tentative D call: TRBD2 (7 bases). The CDR3 totals 15 residues. In germline, CDR1 is SGHVS, CDR2 FQNEAQ. V lost 7 bases to trimming and J lost 6 bases, with 20 bases between them. The chain's CDR3 is CASTLRRGGRDTQYF. The CDR3 nucleotides read TGTGCCAGCACCCTGAGGAGGGGGGGCCGGGATACGCAGTATTTT.

In this sample, this clonotype turned up many times. The rearrangement links TRBV7-2 to TRBJ2-5; maybe TRBD2 (6 bases). Per germline, CDR1 SGHTA and CDR2 FQGNSA. The CDR3 has 12 residues. Trimming cost V 5 bases and J 5 bases, with 9 bases left between them. In nucleotides, the CDR3 is TGTGCCAGCAGCCCCCTAGCGGAGACCCAGTACTTC. Amino acids: CASSPLAETQYF.

The rearrangement joins TRBV5-4 to TRBJ1-1, with D possibly TRBD1 on 6 matching bases. This CDR3 comprises 16 residues. V lost 4 bases, J lost 4 bases, and 20 bases lay in between. Germline lookup yields CDR1 SGHNT and CDR2 YYREEE (reference sequence). The CDR3 bases are TGTGCCAGCAGCCCACAGGGAAGAGGATTGAGCACTGAAGCTTTCTTT. Protein: CASSPQGRGLSTEAFF.

At least ten counts were recorded for this clonotype. The genes are TRBV6-1 and TRBJ2-5; 13 bases match TRBD2. In germline, CDR1 is MNHNS, CDR2 SASEGT. J gave up 1 base and V 4 bases, and 3 bases lay outside the gene matches. The CDR3 loop spans 16 amino acids. This CDR3 reads CASSATSGGVQETQYF. CDR3 bases: TGTGCCAGCAGTGCTACTAGCGGGGGGGTCCAAGAGACCCAGTACTTC.

The V gene is TRBV30, the J gene TRBJ1-4; no definite D call. This CDR3 spans 12 amino acids. Germline V gene sequence: CDR1 GTSNPN, CDR2 SVGIG (reference sequence). With 0 bases removed from V and 7 bases from J, the gap between germline ends came to 6 bases. CDR3 in DNA: TGTGCCTGGAGTGTACGCGGTGAAAAACTGTTTTTT. It encodes CAWSVRGEKLFF.

This clonotype was found many times. The chain uses TRBV28 and TRBJ1-2; D is undetermined. V dropped 5 bases and J dropped 1 base, with 2 bases sitting between them. Germline V lookup: CDR1 MDHEN, CDR2 SYDVKM. The CDR3 is made up of 11 amino acids. DNA of the CDR3: TGTGCCAGCAGTGGTAACTATGGCTACACCTTC. This encodes CASSGNYGYTF.

This rearrangement joins TRBV12-3 or TRBV12-4 to TRBJ1-1; no reliable D call. With 5 bases removed from V and 5 bases from J, the gap between germline ends came to 9 bases. The CDR3 contains 12 residues. CDR3 sequence: CASSPPGTEAFF. The CDR3 DNA follows: TGTGCCAGCAGTCCCCCGGGAACTGAAGCTTTCTTT.

There are a few counts of this clonotype. V gene TRBV2 combines with J gene TRBJ2-5; D gene ambiguous. Trimming shortened V by 3 bases and J by 4 bases, and 12 bases separated the two germline ends. This CDR3 contains 14 residues. Germline V lookup: CDR1 SNHLY, CDR2 FYNNEI. The CDR3 DNA reads TGTGCCAGCAGTGAGGGCGGCCTCAGAGAGACCCAGTACTTC. This sequence encodes CASSEGGLRETQYF.

A note on this clonotype: The CDR3 carries no conserved terminal phenylalanine or tryptophan, so it likely arises from a read error. The V gene is TRBV5-6, the J gene TRBJ1-1; no firm D call. Between the trimmed V and J ends, which lost 2 bases and 1 base, there was a span of 6 bases. The germline V gene has CDR1 SGHDT and CDR2 YYEEEE. The CDR3 loop spans 13 amino acids. The CDR3 reads CASSLLQNTEAFL. In DNA, the CDR3 is TGTGCCAGCAGCTTACTACAGAACACTGAAGCTTTCCTT.

The chain links TRBV14 to TRBJ2-5, with a weak D call TRBD1 (5 bases). The CDR3 spans 15 residues. Trimming took 0 bases from V and 1 from J, leaving 9 bases between them. The germline V gene has CDR1 SGHDN and CDR2 FVKESK. CDR3 nucleotides: TGTGCCAGCAGCCAAGAAGGCAGGGCCCAAGAGACCCAGTACTTC. This gives the protein CASSQEGRAQETQYF.

This clonotype was observed many times. The rearrangement links TRBV20-1 to TRBJ1-1; D call uncertain. The length of the CDR3 is 13 residues. Per the germline V gene, CDR1 is DFQATT and CDR2 is SNEGSKA (reference sequence). V was clipped by 6 bases and J by 0 bases, with 11 bases between them. The CDR3 sequence is CSAASSMNTEAFF. CDR3 sequence (DNA): TGCAGTGCCGCGTCCAGCATGAACACTGAAGCTTTCTTT.

Notes on this clonotype: It may be a read error: a sequence one base away is much more abundant. The chain is built from TRBV28 and TRBJ2-7; D uncertain. Per the germline V gene, CDR1 is MDHEN and CDR2 is SYDVKM. The ends were cut back, 6 bases at V and 0 bases at J, with 12 bases in the middle. The CDR3 runs 14 residues. The CDR3 DNA reads as TGTGCCAGCAGCCCCTCCGGCAGCTCCTACGAGCAGTACTTC. Residues: CASSPSGSSYEQYF.

This clonotype occurred many times. As DNA, the CDR3 is TGTGCCAGCAGTTTAAACTTGGAGCAGTACTTC. Protein: CASSLNLEQYF. The chain combines TRBV12-3 or TRBV12-4 with TRBJ2-7; D remains unclear. V dropped 2 bases and J dropped 7 bases, with 6 bases sitting between them. CDR3 length: 11 residues.

V and J are TRBV19 and TRBJ1-5, with a weak D call TRBD1 (5 bases). V lost 10 bases to trimming and J lost 0 bases, with 19 bases between them. Germline CDR1 and CDR2: LNHDA and SQIVND (reference sequence). This CDR3 region has 16 residues. DNA for the CDR3: TGTGCCACGGGAGGCGAGGGACTTAATAGCAATCAGCCCCAGCATTTT. Its translation is CATGGEGLNSNQPQHF.

There are many counts of this clonotype. This chain links TRBV20-1 with TRBJ2-1, with TRBD2 matching 7 bases. The CDR3 has 15 amino acids. Looked up from germline, CDR1 is DFQATT and CDR2 is SNEGSKA (reference sequence). After removal of 5 bases from V and 4 bases from J, the junction contained 11 bases not matched to a gene. CDR3 nucleotides: TGCAGTGCTCTCAGGGCGGGGGAAATTTACAATGAGCAGTTCTTC. Its translation: CSALRAGEIYNEQFF.

With respect to this clonotype: A read error may explain this, as a much larger clone is one base away. The chain links TRBV7-9 to TRBJ2-3; the match to TRBD1 covers 9 bases. Germline CDR1 and CDR2: SEHNR and FQNEAQ (reference sequence). The CDR3 spans 16 residues. The CDR3 coding sequence is TGTGCCAGCAGCCTGGGACAGGGAATAGGCACAGATACGAAGTATTTT. Protein: CASSLGQGIGTDTKYF.